These T cell receptor beta chains were read from a single sample in a study of shared clonotypes between healthy human individuals. The table came from immunoSEQ multiplex PCR; TCRdb's copy has only in-frame clones and leaves some out. Here the sample spans about 470,000 clones, roughly 83% being singletons. Sequenced material: PBMCs. Source of these receptors: a woman aged 40 to 49 in good health. Some clones in this sample may be carry-over from other donors' samples. CDR3s include the opening cysteine and the closing phenylalanine or tryptophan. The D gene is left open where the match is weak. Size is omitted from some rows. Given values are once, few, many or a class for expanded clones.

d_call clone_size j_call v_call cdr3_nt cdr3_aa
TRBD2 many TRBJ2-3 TRBV10-3 TGTGCCATCAGTGAGTACGCTAGCGGGAGGAGGGCAGATACGCAGTATTTT CAISEYASGRRADTQYF
. . TRBJ2-3 TRBV6-6 TGTGCCAGCAGTCCACAGGGTTTGACAGATACGCAGTATTTT CASSPQGLTDTQYF
. . TRBJ1-6 TRBV28 TGTGCCAGCAGTTTGCCCTGGGGTTCACCCCTCCACTTT CASSLPWGSPLHF
TRBD2 . TRBJ2-7 TRBV6-6 TGTGCCAGCAGTCCCTGGGGGGGGAGAAGCTCCTACGAGCAGTACTTC CASSPWGGRSSYEQYF
TRBD2 . TRBJ2-7 TRBV27 TGTGCCAGCAGTTTATTTGCGGGAGGGCCCCACGAGCAGTACTTC CASSLFAGGPHEQYF
. . TRBJ2-2 TRBV18 TGTGCCAGCTCACCTCCGGGACGGCGAACCGGGGAGCTGTTTTTT CASSPPGRRTGELFF
. . TRBJ1-4 TRBV29-1 TGCAGCGTTGAAACGGGGACTAATGAAAAACTGTTTTTT CSVETGTNEKLFF
. . TRBJ2-7 TRBV13 TGTGCCAGCAGCTTCCTGCTAGGCTACGAGCAGTACTTC CASSFLLGYEQYF
. . TRBJ2-3 TRBV7-9 TGTGCCAGCAGCTTAGTTCAAGGTGCGCAGTATTTT CASSLVQGAQYF
TRBD1 . TRBJ1-4 TRBV5-4 TGTGCCAGCACCAATTCCGCTCGACAGGGCAGTGAAAAACTGTTTTTT CASTNSARQGSEKLFF
TRBD2 . TRBJ2-1 TRBV27 TGTGCCAGCAGTTTATCGGCGGGGGGGCTTTCGGAGCAGTTCTTC CASSLSAGGLSEQFF
. . TRBJ2-5 TRBV11-3 TGTGCCAGCAGCTTATCTCCAGAGACCCAGTACTTC CASSLSPETQYF
. once TRBJ2-7 TRBV5-6 TGTGCCAGCAGCTTCGGGGGACGGAGCTCCTACGAGCAGTACTTC CASSFGGRSSYEQYF
. once TRBJ2-2 TRBV11-1 TGTGCCAGCAGCTTAGTAGGCGGAGGAGGGACCGGGGAGCTGTTTTTT CASSLVGGGGTGELFF
. . TRBJ2-6 TRBV4-1 TGCGCCAGCAGCCGAAGATTTCTGGACTCTGGGGCCAACGTCCTGACTTTC CASSRRFLDSGANVLTF
. . TRBJ2-3 TRBV7-3 TGTGCCAGCAGCCAGCCGGGTTACACAGATACGCAGTATTTT CASSQPGYTDTQYF
. . TRBJ1-1 TRBV18 TGTGCCAGCTCCCTAGAGGGACAAGGTAAACTGGGCGCTTTCTTT CASSLEGQGKLGAFF
TRBD1 . TRBJ2-7 TRBV18 TGTGCCAGCTCCCAGGACAGGGGCGACGAGCAGTACTTC CASSQDRGDEQYF
. . TRBJ1-5 TRBV2 TGTGCCAGCAGTTCGGTGGCCTCCAATTCAGCCCAGCATTTT CASSSVASNSAQHF
. . TRBJ2-5 TRBV7-7 TGTGCCAGCAGCCGCTACGGGGAGAGAGAGACCCAGTACTTC CASSRYGERETQYF
. . TRBJ1-4 TRBV30 TGTGCCTTAGTGGCGACGACTAATGAAAAACTGTTTTTT CALVATTNEKLFF
. . TRBJ1-6 TRBV7-9 TGTGCCAGCAGCGCCCTCGAGTATTCACCCCTCCACTTT CASSALEYSPLHF
. . TRBJ2-3 TRBV7-3 TGTGCCAGCAGCTTAAGCGGCCCCCGAAACACAGATACGCAGTATTTT CASSLSGPRNTDTQYF
TRBD1 . TRBJ1-4 TRBV19 TGTGCCAGTAGTTCCTTCGGAGGGGGCGATGATGAAAAACTGTTTTTT CASSSFGGGDDEKLFF
. . TRBJ2-3 TRBV27 TGTGCCAGCAGTTTCGCACGGCGGAGCACAGATACGCAGTATTTT CASSFARRSTDTQYF
TRBD2 . TRBJ2-5 TRBV27 TGTGCCAGCAGTCCGGGACTAGCGGGCCCCCCGCCGTACTTC CASSPGLAGPPPYF
. . TRBJ2-5 TRBV7-2 TGTGCCAGCAGCTTAGCGTGGCAGCAAGAGACCCAGTACTTC CASSLAWQQETQYF
. . TRBJ2-7 TRBV28 TGTGCCAGCAGTTTCTCGGGGATCGTCGCCTACGAGCAGTACTTC CASSFSGIVAYEQYF
. . TRBJ2-7 TRBV28 TGTGCCAGCAGTTCAAAGAGCTCCTACGAGCAGTACTTC CASSSKSSYEQYF
. . TRBJ2-6 TRBV28 TGTGCCAGCAGTTTAACGCACCCGGGCCCGACCCTCTCTGGGGCCAACGTCCTGACTTTC CASSLTHPGPTLSGANVLTF
TRBD1 . TRBJ2-3 TRBV2 TGTGCCAGCAGAGACAGGGGAGATACGCAGTATTTT CASRDRGDTQYF
TRBD2 . TRBJ2-3 TRBV7-8 TGTGCCAGCATCCTCGAACTAGCGGGCTTAGATACGCAGTATTTT CASILELAGLDTQYF
. . TRBJ1-2 TRBV25-1 TGTGCCAGCGGGGGGTTCGATGGCTACACCTTC CASGGFDGYTF
TRBD1 . TRBJ1-1 TRBV7-8 TGTGCCAGCAGTTCCGACAGGGGTGGTGACACTGAAGCTTTCTTT CASSSDRGGDTEAFF
TRBD2 . TRBJ2-7 TRBV6-4 TGTGCCAGCAGTGATGCCCTAGACGGGAGGAACGAGCAGTACTTC CASSDALDGRNEQYF
TRBD1 . TRBJ2-1 TRBV6-5 TGTGCCAGCAGTTACGCTGGACAGGCCTACAATGAGCAGTTCTTC CASSYAGQAYNEQFF
TRBD1 . TRBJ1-2 TRBV19 TGTGCCAGTAGCAAAAACCCCGGGACAGGGGGCAACTATGGCTACACCTTC CASSKNPGTGGNYGYTF
. . TRBJ2-1 TRBV18 TGTGCCAGCTCATCCCTAATGGGAGGGGGATACAATGAGCAGTTCTTC CASSSLMGGGYNEQFF
. . TRBJ2-1 TRBV6-1 TGTGCCAGCAGTGAAACTAGTGGGTCCTACAATGAGCAGTTCTTC CASSETSGSYNEQFF
TRBD1 . TRBJ2-1 TRBV4-1 TGCGCCAGCAGCCAGACAGGGGGATCGAATGAGCAGTTCTTC CASSQTGGSNEQFF
. . TRBJ2-2 TRBV2 TGTGCCAGCAGTGAAGGGCCCCACCGGGAGCTGTTTTTT CASSEGPHRELFF
. . TRBJ2-7 TRBV27 TGTGCCAGCAGTCCCACATCCGGGGCTACCTACGAGCAGTACTTC CASSPTSGATYEQYF
TRBD1 . TRBJ1-4 TRBV11-2 TGTGCCAGCAGCTTAGCTTTTAGGGGGCTCGGCGAAAAACTGTTTTTT CASSLAFRGLGEKLFF
TRBD2 . TRBJ2-5 TRBV5-1 TGCGCCAGCAGCTTGGGACTAGCGGACGAAGAGACCCAGTACTTC CASSLGLADEETQYF
TRBD1 . TRBJ1-2 TRBV5-1 TGCGCCAGCAGCGTTCAGGGGGAAGGGAACTATGGCTACACCTTC CASSVQGEGNYGYTF
. . TRBJ1-4 TRBV7-7 TGTGCCAGCAGCCGGACATTTAAAAATGAAAAACTGTTTTTT CASSRTFKNEKLFF
. . TRBJ2-2 TRBV10-3 TGTGCCATCAGTGACCCAGGGAACACCGGGGAGCTGTTTTTT CAISDPGNTGELFF